The 5 T cell receptor beta chains presented below share a single source sample, sequenced in a study of cytomegalovirus exposure and HLA in healthy donors. PCR was performed using 60 Vbeta and 13 Jbeta primers. Sequencing was performed with immunoSEQ multiplex PCR; in TCRdb, only in-frame clones are kept and a portion is missing. This table holds 200,000 to 250,000 clones, over 75% found once. The sequenced material came from PBMCs. The origin of the receptors is a woman aged 50 to 60 in good health and CMV-seropositive.

The J gene is TRBJ2-3, the V gene TRBV14; D remains ambiguous. CDR1 and CDR2 from the germline V gene are SGHDN and FVKESK. The ends were cut back, 0 bases at V and 6 bases at J, with 7 bases in the middle. CDR3 length: 13 residues. The CDR3 sequence: CASSQDLRDTQYF. The CDR3 DNA sequence: TGTGCCAGCAGCCAAGATCTCCGGGATACGCAGTATTTT.

The V gene is TRBV28, the J gene TRBJ1-2; TRBD1 matches at 8 bases. The CDR3 contains 15 residues. The V gene end was trimmed by 2 bases and the J gene end by 4 bases; junction bases not matched to a gene: 6. Germline-derived CDR1 and CDR2 are MDHEN and SYDVKM. CDR3: CASSLGLTGVYGYTF. DNA for the CDR3: TGTGCCAGCAGTTTAGGATTGACAGGGGTCTATGGCTACACCTTC.

The chain recombines TRBV7-2 with TRBJ1-2; tentatively, D is TRBD1 (5 bases). Germline lookup yields CDR1 SGHTA and CDR2 FQGNSA. V was cut by 3 bases and J by 5 bases, with 7 bases left in between. This CDR3 is built from 12 residues. The CDR3 DNA reads as TGTGCCAGCAGCTTTGCAGGGTATGGCTACACCTTC. This encodes CASSFAGYGYTF.

The chain joins TRBV11-1 to TRBJ2-5; 7 nucleotides align to TRBD1. This CDR3 has 14 residues. J lost 1 base, V lost 6 bases, and 5 bases had no gene match. Germline-derived CDR1 and CDR2 are SGHAT and FQDESV (reference sequence). DNA of the CDR3: TGTGCCAGCAGACCACAGGGGATCCAAGAGACCCAGTACTTC. This sequence encodes CASRPQGIQETQYF.

This clone was seen a single time. The V gene is TRBV4-1, the J gene TRBJ2-7, with D possibly matching TRBD1 (5 bases). CDR1 and CDR2 (germline): MGHRA, YSYEKL. The CDR3 runs 18 residues. With 0 bases removed from V and 0 bases from J, the gap between germline ends came to 18 bases. The CDR3 DNA is TGCGCCAGCAGCCAAGAGTCGCAGGGCCTTCTCGACTCCTACGAGCAGTACTTC. Its translation is CASSQESQGLLDSYEQYF.